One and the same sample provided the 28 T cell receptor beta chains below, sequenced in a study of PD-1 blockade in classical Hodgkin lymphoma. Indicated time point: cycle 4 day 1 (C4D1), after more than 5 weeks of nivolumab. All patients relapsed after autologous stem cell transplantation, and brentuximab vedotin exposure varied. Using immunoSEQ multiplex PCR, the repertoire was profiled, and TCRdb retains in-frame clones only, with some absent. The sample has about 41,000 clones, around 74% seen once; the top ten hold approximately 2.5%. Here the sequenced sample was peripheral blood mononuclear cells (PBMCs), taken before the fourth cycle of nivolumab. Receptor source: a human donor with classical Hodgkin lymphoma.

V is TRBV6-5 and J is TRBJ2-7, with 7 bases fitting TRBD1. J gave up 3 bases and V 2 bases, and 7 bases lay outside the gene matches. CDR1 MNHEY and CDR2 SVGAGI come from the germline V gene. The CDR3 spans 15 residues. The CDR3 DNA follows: TGTGCCAGCAGTTACCCTAGACAGGGATACTACGAGCAGTACTTC. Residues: CASSYPRQGYYEQYF.

The CDR3 sequence: CASSLQGWISNEQFF. The CDR3 bases are TGTGCCAGCAGCTTACAGGGTTGGATTTCCAATGAGCAGTTCTTC. The chain employs TRBV7-6 and TRBJ2-1, with a weak D call TRBD1 (5 bases). The V end lost 2 bases, the J end lost 6 bases, and 14 bases lay between the germline ends. Germline CDR1 SGHVS, CDR2 FNYEAQ. The CDR3 totals 15 residues.

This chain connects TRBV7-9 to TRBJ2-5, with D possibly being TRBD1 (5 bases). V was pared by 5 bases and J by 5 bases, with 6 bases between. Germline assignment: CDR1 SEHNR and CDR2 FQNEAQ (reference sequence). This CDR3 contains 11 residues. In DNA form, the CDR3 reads TGTGCCAGCAGCCCAGGGGAGACCCAGTACTTC. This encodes CASSPGETQYF.

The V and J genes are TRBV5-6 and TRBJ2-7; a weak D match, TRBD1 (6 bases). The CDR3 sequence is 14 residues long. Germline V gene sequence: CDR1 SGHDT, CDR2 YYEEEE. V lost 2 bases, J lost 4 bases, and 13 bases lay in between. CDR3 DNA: TGTGCCAGCAGCTTCGGGACACTCATTTACGAGCAGTACTTC. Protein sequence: CASSFGTLIYEQYF.

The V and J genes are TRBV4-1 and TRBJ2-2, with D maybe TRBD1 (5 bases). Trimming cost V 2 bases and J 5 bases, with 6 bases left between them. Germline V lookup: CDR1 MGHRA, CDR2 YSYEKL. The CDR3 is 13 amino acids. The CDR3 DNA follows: TGCGCCAGCAGCCAACAGGGAACCGGGGAGCTGTTTTTT. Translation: CASSQQGTGELFF.

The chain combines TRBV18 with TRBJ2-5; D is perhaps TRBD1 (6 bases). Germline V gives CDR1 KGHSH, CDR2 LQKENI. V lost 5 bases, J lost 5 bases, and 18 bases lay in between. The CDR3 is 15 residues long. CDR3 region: CASSLQGKVLETQYF. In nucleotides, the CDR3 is TGTGCCAGCTCATTACAGGGTAAAGTCTTGGAGACCCAGTACTTC.

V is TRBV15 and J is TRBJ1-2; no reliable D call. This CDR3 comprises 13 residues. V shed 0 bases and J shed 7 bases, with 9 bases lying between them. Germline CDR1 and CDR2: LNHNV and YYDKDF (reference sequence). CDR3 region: CATSRDKGSGYTF. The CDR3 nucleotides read TGTGCCACCAGCAGAGATAAAGGAAGTGGCTACACCTTC. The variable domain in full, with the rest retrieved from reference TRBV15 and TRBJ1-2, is DAMVIQNPRYQVTQFGKPVTLSCSQTLNHNVMYWYQQKSSQAPKLLFHYYDKDFNNEADTPDNFQSRRPNTSFCFLDIRSPGLGDTAMYLCATSRDKGSGYTFGSGTRLTVV.

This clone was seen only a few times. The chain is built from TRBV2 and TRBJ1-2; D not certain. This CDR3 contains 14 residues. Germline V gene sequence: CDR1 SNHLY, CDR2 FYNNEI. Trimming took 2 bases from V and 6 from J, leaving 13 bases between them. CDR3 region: CASSESAYEDGYTF. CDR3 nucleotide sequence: TGTGCCAGCAGTGAATCGGCGTACGAGGATGGCTACACCTTC.

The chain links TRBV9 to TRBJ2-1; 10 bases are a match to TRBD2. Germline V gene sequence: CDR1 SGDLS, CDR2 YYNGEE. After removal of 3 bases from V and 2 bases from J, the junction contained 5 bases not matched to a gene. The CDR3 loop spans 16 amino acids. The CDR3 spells CASSDPSGGAYNEQFF. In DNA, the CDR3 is TGTGCCAGCAGCGACCCTAGCGGGGGAGCCTACAATGAGCAGTTCTTC.

The CDR3 loop reads CASSYLVGADEQYF. The CDR3, as DNA: TGTGCCAGCAGTTACTTGGTAGGGGCGGACGAGCAGTACTTC. The chain couples TRBV6-5 to TRBJ2-7; TRBD1 might be the D (5 bases). The CDR3 is made up of 14 amino acids. The V end was cut by 1 base, the J end by 5 bases, with 12 bases between. The germline gives CDR1 MNHEY, CDR2 SVGAGI.

The CDR3 nucleotides read TGTGCCAGCAGCTCGAGTAGCGGGGGTTACGAGCAGTACTTC. Protein sequence: CASSSSSGGYEQYF. The J gene is TRBJ2-7, the V gene TRBV7-2; TRBD2 matches at 9 bases. V dropped 4 bases and J dropped 4; count of bases not matched to a gene: 5. CDR1 and CDR2 from the germline V gene are SGHTA and FQGNSA. The CDR3 loop spans 14 amino acids.

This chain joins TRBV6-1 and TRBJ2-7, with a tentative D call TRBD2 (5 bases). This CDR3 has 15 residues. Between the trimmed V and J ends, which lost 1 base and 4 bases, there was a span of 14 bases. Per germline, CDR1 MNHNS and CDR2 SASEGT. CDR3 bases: TGTGCCAGCAGTGAAGTAGCGCAGGAGACATACGAGCAGTACTTC. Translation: CASSEVAQETYEQYF.

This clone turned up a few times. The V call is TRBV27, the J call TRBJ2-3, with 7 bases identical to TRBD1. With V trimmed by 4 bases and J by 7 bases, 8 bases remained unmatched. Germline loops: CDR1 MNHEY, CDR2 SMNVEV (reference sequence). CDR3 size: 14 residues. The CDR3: CASSYPGQANTQYF. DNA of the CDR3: TGTGCCAGCAGTTACCCCGGACAGGCAAATACGCAGTATTTT.

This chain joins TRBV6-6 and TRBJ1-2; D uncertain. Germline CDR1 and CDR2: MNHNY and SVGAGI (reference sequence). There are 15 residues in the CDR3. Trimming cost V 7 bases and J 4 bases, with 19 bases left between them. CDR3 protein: CASIATGGHFYGYTF. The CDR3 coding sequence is TGTGCCAGCATTGCGACGGGTGGGCACTTCTATGGCTACACCTTC.

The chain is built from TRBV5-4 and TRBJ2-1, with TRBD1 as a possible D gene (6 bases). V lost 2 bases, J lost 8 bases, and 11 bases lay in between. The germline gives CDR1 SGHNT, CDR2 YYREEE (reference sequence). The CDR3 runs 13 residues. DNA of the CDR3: TGTGCCAGCAGCTTACCAGGGGATTATGAGCAGTTCTTC. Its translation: CASSLPGDYEQFF.

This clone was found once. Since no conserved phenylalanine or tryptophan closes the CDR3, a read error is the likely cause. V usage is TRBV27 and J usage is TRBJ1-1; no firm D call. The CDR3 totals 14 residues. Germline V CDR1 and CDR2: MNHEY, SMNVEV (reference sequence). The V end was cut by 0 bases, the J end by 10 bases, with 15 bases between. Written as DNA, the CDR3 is TGTGCCAGCAGTTTATCGCTCTCACAGTGGGGAGCTTTCCTT. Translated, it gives CASSLSLSQWGAFL.

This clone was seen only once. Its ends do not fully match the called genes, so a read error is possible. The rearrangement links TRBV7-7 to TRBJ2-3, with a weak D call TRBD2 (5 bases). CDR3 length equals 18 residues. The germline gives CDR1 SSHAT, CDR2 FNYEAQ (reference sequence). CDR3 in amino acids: CASSLLSRGYGDTDTQYF. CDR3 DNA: TGTGCTAGCAGCTTACTCTCCAGAGGGTATGGTGATACAGATACGCAGTATTTT.

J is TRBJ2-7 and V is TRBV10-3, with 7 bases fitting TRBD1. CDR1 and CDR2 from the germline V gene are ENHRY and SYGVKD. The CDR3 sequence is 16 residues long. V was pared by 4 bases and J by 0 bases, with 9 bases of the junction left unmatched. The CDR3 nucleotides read TGTGCCATCAGTGCCAAAGGGGACAGTCTCTCCTACGAGCAGTACTTC. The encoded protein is CAISAKGDSLSYEQYF.

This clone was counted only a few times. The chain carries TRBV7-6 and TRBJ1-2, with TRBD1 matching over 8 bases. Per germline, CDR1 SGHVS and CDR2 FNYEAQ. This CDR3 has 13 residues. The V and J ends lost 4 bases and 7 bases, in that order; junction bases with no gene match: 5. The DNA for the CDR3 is TGTGCCAGCAGCTCGACAGGGGCGGGTGGCTACACCTTC. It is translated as CASSSTGAGGYTF.

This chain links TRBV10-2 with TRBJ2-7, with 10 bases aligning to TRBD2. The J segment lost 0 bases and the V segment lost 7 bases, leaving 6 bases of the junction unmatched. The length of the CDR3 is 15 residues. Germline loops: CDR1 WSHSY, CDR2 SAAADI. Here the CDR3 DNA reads TGCGCCAGCATTAATAGCGGGGGGAGCTCCTACGAGCAGTACTTC. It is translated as CASINSGGSSYEQYF.

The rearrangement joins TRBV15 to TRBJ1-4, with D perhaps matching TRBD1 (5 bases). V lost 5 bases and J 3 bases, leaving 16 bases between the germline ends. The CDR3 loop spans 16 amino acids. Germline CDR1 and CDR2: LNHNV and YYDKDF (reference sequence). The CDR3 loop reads CATSEEGVGANEKLFF. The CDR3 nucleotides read TGTGCCACCAGCGAAGAAGGGGTGGGGGCTAATGAAAAACTGTTTTTT.

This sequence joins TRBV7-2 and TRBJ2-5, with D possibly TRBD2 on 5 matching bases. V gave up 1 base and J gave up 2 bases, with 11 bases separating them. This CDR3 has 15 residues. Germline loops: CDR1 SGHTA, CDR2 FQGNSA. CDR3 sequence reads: CASSLGGGPQETQYF. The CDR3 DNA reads TGTGCCAGCAGCTTAGGCGGCGGGCCTCAAGAGACCCAGTACTTC.

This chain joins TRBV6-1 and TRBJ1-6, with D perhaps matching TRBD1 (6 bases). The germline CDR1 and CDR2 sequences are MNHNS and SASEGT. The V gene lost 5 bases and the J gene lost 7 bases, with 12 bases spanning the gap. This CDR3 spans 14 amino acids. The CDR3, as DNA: TGTGCCAGCAGTACTAGTAGGGGGAATTCACCCCTCCACTTT. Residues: CASSTSRGNSPLHF.

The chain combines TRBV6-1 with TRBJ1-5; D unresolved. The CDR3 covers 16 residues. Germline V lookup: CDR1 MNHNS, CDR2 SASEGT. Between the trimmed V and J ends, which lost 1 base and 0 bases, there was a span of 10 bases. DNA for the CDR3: TGTGCCAGCAGTGAAGGATTGGGATATAGCAATCAGCCCCAGCATTTT. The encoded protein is CASSEGLGYSNQPQHF.

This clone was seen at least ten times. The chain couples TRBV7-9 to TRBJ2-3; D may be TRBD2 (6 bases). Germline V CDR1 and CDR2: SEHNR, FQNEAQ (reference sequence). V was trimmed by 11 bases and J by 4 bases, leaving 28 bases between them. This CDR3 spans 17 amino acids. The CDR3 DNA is TGTGCCGCCCCTGAAGGGCATCGCGGGGAGTTTTCAGATACGCAGTATTTT. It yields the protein CAAPEGHRGEFSDTQYF.

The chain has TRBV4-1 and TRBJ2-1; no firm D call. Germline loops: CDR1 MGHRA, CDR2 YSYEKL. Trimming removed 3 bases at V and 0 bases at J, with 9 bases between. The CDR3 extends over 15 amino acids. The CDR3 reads CASSQELSSYNEQFF. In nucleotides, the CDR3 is TGCGCCAGCAGCCAGGAGCTCAGCTCCTACAATGAGCAGTTCTTC.

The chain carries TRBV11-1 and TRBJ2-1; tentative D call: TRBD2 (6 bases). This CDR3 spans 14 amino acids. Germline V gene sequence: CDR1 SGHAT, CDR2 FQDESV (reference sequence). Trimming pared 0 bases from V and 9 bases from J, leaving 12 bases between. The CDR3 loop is CASSLASRAGEQFF. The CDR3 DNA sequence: TGTGCCAGCAGCTTAGCGTCTAGAGCGGGTGAGCAGTTCTTC.

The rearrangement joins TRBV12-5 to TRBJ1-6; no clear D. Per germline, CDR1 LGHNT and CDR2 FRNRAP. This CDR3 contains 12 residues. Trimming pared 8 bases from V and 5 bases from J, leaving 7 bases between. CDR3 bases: TGTGCTAGTTCCCAGGATAATTCACCCCTCCACTTT. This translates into CASSQDNSPLHF.